These 10 T cell receptor beta chains originate from one sample sequenced in a study of brain metastases from non-small cell lung cancer. Libraries were prepared by immunoSEQ multiplex PCR; TCRdb keeps only in-frame clonotypes and omits some of them. In the table there are some 1,500 clones, over 80% of which are singletons. Source material: tumor-adjacent normal tissue. All receptors derive from a donor over 35 with non-small cell lung cancer.

The chain recombines TRBV28 with TRBJ1-3; tentatively, D is TRBD1 (5 bases). V gave up 5 bases and J gave up 4 bases, with 15 bases separating them. CDR1 and CDR2 from the germline V gene are MDHEN and SYDVKM. The CDR3 is 15 amino acids. CDR3: CASSLPGTQGNTIYF. In DNA, the CDR3 is TGTGCCAGCAGTCTCCCGGGGACCCAAGGAAACACCATATATTTT.

This chain joins TRBV5-1 and TRBJ2-2, with 7 bases matching TRBD1. The CDR3 is 17 residues long. Germline-derived CDR1 and CDR2 are SGHRS and YFSETQ. Trimming removed 4 bases from V and 6 bases from J; junction bases left unmatched: 15. The CDR3 DNA is TGCGCCAGCAGCGTAACCGGGACAGTTTCTAGATCCGGGGAGCTGTTTTTT. Its translation: CASSVTGTVSRSGELFF.

The chain has TRBV2 and TRBJ2-7, with TRBD2 matching over 11 bases. Trimming at V came to 8 bases and at J to 6 bases, leaving 12 bases not matched to a gene. Per germline, CDR1 SNHLY and CDR2 FYNNEI. This CDR3 is built from 15 residues. The CDR3: CASRMDTGTSGEQYF. The CDR3 region has the DNA TGTGCCAGCCGAATGGATACCGGGACTAGCGGCGAGCAGTACTTC.

The genes are TRBV19 and TRBJ2-1; 9 bases align to TRBD2. The CDR3 totals 16 residues. V lost 3 bases and J lost 3; bases outside the gene matches: 6. Germline CDR1 LNHDA, CDR2 SQIVND (reference sequence). The DNA of the CDR3 is TGTGCCAGTAGTATTGGTACTAGCGGGCTCTACAATGAGCAGTTCTTC. It specifies CASSIGTSGLYNEQFF.

The chain is built from TRBV5-4 and TRBJ2-7; possibly TRBD1 for D (6 bases). This CDR3 region has 14 residues. Germline CDR1 SGHNT, CDR2 YYREEE (reference sequence). V was cut by 4 bases and J by 0 bases, with 11 bases left in between. The CDR3 sequence is CASSPDRFSYEQYF. DNA of the CDR3: TGTGCCAGCAGCCCTGACAGGTTCTCCTACGAGCAGTACTTC.

This chain links TRBV15 with TRBJ1-5, with 7 positions matching TRBD1. Per germline, CDR1 LNHNV and CDR2 YYDKDF (reference sequence). The CDR3 runs 15 residues. With V trimmed by 0 bases and J by 4 bases, 3 bases remained unmatched. The CDR3 nucleotides are TGTGCCACCAGCAGAGACGACAGGGAGAATCAGCCCCAGCATTTT. Protein sequence: CATSRDDRENQPQHF. Filled out from reference TRBV15 and TRBJ1-5, the complete variable domain reads DAMVIQNPRYQVTQFGKPVTLSCSQTLNHNVMYWYQQKSSQAPKLLFHYYDKDFNNEADTPDNFQSRRPNTSFCFLDIRSPGLGDTAMYLCATSRDDRENQPQHFGDGTRLSIL.

By sample share, this clone is large. The chain has TRBV19 and TRBJ1-2; D unresolved. Deletions cut 5 bases from V and 8 bases from J, with 9 bases between. The CDR3 contains 11 residues. Germline CDR1 and CDR2: LNHDA and SQIVND (reference sequence). This CDR3 reads CASSSGGGYTF. In DNA form, the CDR3 reads TGTGCCAGTAGTTCAGGAGGGGGCTACACCTTC.

This clone appeared a few times. The rearrangement links TRBV28 to TRBJ2-1, with 10 bases lining up with TRBD1. CDR1 is MDHEN and CDR2 is SYDVKM in the germline V gene. The CDR3 is 15 amino acids. V lost 5 bases to trimming and J lost 4 bases; unmatched junction nucleotides: 5. The CDR3 reads CASSAKGQGYNEQFF. CDR3 nucleotides: TGTGCCAGCAGTGCGAAGGGACAGGGGTACAATGAGCAGTTCTTC.

The V call is TRBV7-2, the J call TRBJ1-3; D remains ambiguous. CDR3 length: 12 residues. V dropped 4 bases and J dropped 5 bases, with 6 bases sitting between them. In germline, CDR1 is SGHTA, CDR2 FQGNSA. The CDR3 region is CTSSSERNTIYF. The CDR3 bases are TGTACCAGCAGCTCAGAAAGAAACACCATATATTTT.

The rearrangement links TRBV27 to TRBJ1-1; weak D call: TRBD1 (6 bases). This CDR3 comprises 15 residues. Trimming took 4 bases from V and 3 from J, leaving 15 bases between them. Per the germline V gene, CDR1 is MNHEY and CDR2 is SMNVEV (reference sequence). The CDR3 sequence: CASSSGWAGDTEAFF. The CDR3 DNA sequence: TGTGCCAGCAGTTCGGGCTGGGCAGGGGACACTGAAGCTTTCTTT.